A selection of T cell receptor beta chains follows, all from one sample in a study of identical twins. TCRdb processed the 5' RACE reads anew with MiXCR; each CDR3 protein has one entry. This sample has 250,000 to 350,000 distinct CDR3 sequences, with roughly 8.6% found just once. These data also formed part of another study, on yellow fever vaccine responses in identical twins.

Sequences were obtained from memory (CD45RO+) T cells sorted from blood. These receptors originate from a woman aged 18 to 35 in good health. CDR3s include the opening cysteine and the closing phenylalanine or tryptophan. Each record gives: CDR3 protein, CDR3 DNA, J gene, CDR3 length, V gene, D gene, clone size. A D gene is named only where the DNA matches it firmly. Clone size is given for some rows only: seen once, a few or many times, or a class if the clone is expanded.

CDR3 protein: CASSDSISTDTQYF; CDR3 DNA: TGTGCCAGCAGTGACTCGATAAGCACAGATACGCAGTATTTT; J gene: TRBJ2-3; CDR3 length: 14; V gene: TRBV6-4; D gene: NA; clone size: few
CDR3 protein: CSVEEGNKETQYF; CDR3 DNA: TGCAGCGTTGAAGAAGGTAACAAAGAGACCCAGTACTTC; J gene: TRBJ2-5; CDR3 length: 13; V gene: TRBV29-1; D gene: NA; clone size: few
CDR3 protein: CATSRDRGLFEQYF; CDR3 DNA: TGTGCCACCAGCAGAGACAGAGGGCTCTTTGAGCAGTACTTC; J gene: TRBJ2-7; CDR3 length: 14; V gene: TRBV15; D gene: NA; clone size: NA
CDR3 protein: CASSQEGSGVGDTQYF; CDR3 DNA: TGTGCCAGCAGCCAGGAAGGATCGGGAGTCGGCGATACGCAGTATTTT; J gene: TRBJ2-3; CDR3 length: 16; V gene: TRBV4-2; D gene: NA; clone size: few
CDR3 protein: CASSVLGTDTQYF; CDR3 DNA: TGTGCCAGCAGTGTCTTAGGCACAGATACGCAGTATTTT; J gene: TRBJ2-3; CDR3 length: 13; V gene: TRBV2; D gene: NA; clone size: NA
CDR3 protein: CASSLSRANYGYTF; CDR3 DNA: TGTGCCAGCAGCTTGTCCAGGGCTAACTATGGCTACACCTTC; J gene: TRBJ1-2; CDR3 length: 14; V gene: TRBV5-6; D gene: NA; clone size: NA
CDR3 protein: CASSSAGLSETQYF; CDR3 DNA: TGTGCCAGCAGCTCCGCCGGTCTCTCAGAGACCCAGTACTTC; J gene: TRBJ2-5; CDR3 length: 14; V gene: TRBV9; D gene: NA; clone size: many
CDR3 protein: CASSLGLAGGLETQYF; CDR3 DNA: TGTGCCAGCAGCTTGGGACTAGCGGGGGGACTAGAGACCCAGTACTTC; J gene: TRBJ2-5; CDR3 length: 16; V gene: TRBV5-6; D gene: TRBD2; clone size: NA
CDR3 protein: CASTKQGAAGELFF; CDR3 DNA: TGTGCCAGCACGAAGCAGGGGGCGGCCGGGGAGCTGTTTTTT; J gene: TRBJ2-2; CDR3 length: 14; V gene: TRBV27; D gene: TRBD1; clone size: NA
CDR3 protein: CASSPDWKNTEAFF; CDR3 DNA: TGTGCCAGCTCACCAGACTGGAAGAACACTGAAGCTTTCTTT; J gene: TRBJ1-1; CDR3 length: 14; V gene: TRBV18; D gene: NA; clone size: many
CDR3 protein: CASSLLAGVSSYNEQFF; CDR3 DNA: TGTGCCAGCAGCTTACTAGCGGGAGTCAGCTCCTACAATGAGCAGTTCTTC; J gene: TRBJ2-1; CDR3 length: 17; V gene: TRBV7-9; D gene: TRBD2; clone size: many
CDR3 protein: CASSLEIGGYGNTIYF; CDR3 DNA: TGTGCCAGCAGTTTAGAGATCGGAGGATATGGAAACACCATATATTTT; J gene: TRBJ1-3; CDR3 length: 16; V gene: TRBV12-3/TRBV12-4; D gene: NA; clone size: NA
CDR3 protein: CASSQDPSSYEQYF; CDR3 DNA: TGCGCCAGCAGCCAAGATCCTAGCTCCTACGAGCAGTACTTC; J gene: TRBJ2-7; CDR3 length: 14; V gene: TRBV4-1; D gene: NA; clone size: NA
CDR3 protein: CSARMGPSNQPQHF; CDR3 DNA: TGCAGTGCTAGAATGGGGCCCAGCAATCAGCCCCAGCATTTT; J gene: TRBJ1-5; CDR3 length: 14; V gene: TRBV20-1; D gene: NA; clone size: NA
CDR3 protein: CSASGLARETQYF; CDR3 DNA: TGCAGTGCTAGTGGCTTAGCTAGAGAGACCCAGTACTTC; J gene: TRBJ2-5; CDR3 length: 13; V gene: TRBV20-1; D gene: NA; clone size: few
CDR3 protein: CASSLNRDRGGYTF; CDR3 DNA: TGTGCCAGCAGTTTGAACCGGGACAGGGGCGGCTACACCTTC; J gene: TRBJ1-2; CDR3 length: 14; V gene: TRBV12-3/TRBV12-4; D gene: TRBD1; clone size: many
CDR3 protein: CASSPGLAGGRNIQYF; CDR3 DNA: TGTGCCAGCAGTCCTGGACTAGCGGGAGGGCGAAACATTCAGTACTTC; J gene: TRBJ2-4; CDR3 length: 16; V gene: TRBV27; D gene: TRBD2; clone size: many
CDR3 protein: CSVTAGYNEQFF; CDR3 DNA: TGCAGCGTTACCGCGGGATACAATGAGCAGTTCTTC; J gene: TRBJ2-1; CDR3 length: 12; V gene: TRBV29-1; D gene: NA; clone size: many
CDR3 protein: CASSPAPPGSGTDTQYF; CDR3 DNA: TGTGCCAGCAGCCCTGCGCCCCCAGGGTCTGGCACAGATACGCAGTATTTT; J gene: TRBJ2-3; CDR3 length: 17; V gene: TRBV9; D gene: NA; clone size: NA
CDR3 protein: CASSSAGQGWGETQYF; CDR3 DNA: TGTGCCAGCAGCTCCGCGGGACAGGGTTGGGGGGAGACCCAGTACTTC; J gene: TRBJ2-5; CDR3 length: 16; V gene: TRBV11-2; D gene: TRBD1; clone size: once
CDR3 protein: CASSPRGDPTDTQYF; CDR3 DNA: TGTGCCAGCAGCCCCCGGGGGGATCCCACAGATACGCAGTATTTT; J gene: TRBJ2-3; CDR3 length: 15; V gene: TRBV16; D gene: TRBD2; clone size: few
CDR3 protein: CASSFREEKLFF; CDR3 DNA: TGTGCCAGCAGTTTTAGGGAAGAAAAACTGTTTTTT; J gene: TRBJ1-4; CDR3 length: 12; V gene: TRBV12-3/TRBV12-4; D gene: NA; clone size: many
CDR3 protein: CSASVVGRGGRDTQYF; CDR3 DNA: TGCAGTGCTAGTGTCGTCGGGCGGGGGGGCAGAGATACGCAGTATTTT; J gene: TRBJ2-3; CDR3 length: 16; V gene: TRBV20-1; D gene: TRBD2; clone size: NA